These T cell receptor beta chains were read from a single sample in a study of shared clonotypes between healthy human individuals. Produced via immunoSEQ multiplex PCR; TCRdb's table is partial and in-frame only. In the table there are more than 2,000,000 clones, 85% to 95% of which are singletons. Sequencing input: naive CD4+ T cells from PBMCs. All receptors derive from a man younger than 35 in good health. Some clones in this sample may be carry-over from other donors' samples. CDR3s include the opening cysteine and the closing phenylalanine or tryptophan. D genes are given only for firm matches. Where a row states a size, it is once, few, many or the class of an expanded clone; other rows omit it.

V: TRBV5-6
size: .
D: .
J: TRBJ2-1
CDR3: CASSPGWGDSSYNEQFF
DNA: TGTGCCAGCAGCCCGGGCTGGGGTGACAGCTCCTACAATGAGCAGTTCTTC

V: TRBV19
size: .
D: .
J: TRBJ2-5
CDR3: CASSMGRETQYF
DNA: TGTGCCAGTAGTATGGGTCGGGAGACCCAGTACTTC

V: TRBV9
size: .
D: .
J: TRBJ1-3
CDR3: CASSPRDVNSNTIYF
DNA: TGTGCCAGCAGCCCCCGGGACGTCAATTCCAACACCATATATTTT

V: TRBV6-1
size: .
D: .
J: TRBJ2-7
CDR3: CASSEAGDVYEQYF
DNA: TGTGCCAGCAGTGAAGCGGGAGACGTCTACGAGCAGTACTTC

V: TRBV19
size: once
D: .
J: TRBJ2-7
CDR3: CASARDARYEQYF
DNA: TGTGCCAGCGCCCGGGACGCCCGCTACGAGCAGTACTTC

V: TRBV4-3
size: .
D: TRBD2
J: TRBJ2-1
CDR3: CASSPLAGGPNNEQFF
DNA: TGCGCCAGCAGCCCGTTAGCGGGAGGGCCCAACAATGAGCAGTTCTTC

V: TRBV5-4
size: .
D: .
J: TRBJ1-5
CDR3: CASSVGGYSNQPQHF
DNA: TGTGCCAGCAGCGTCGGGGGTTATAGCAATCAGCCCCAGCATTTT

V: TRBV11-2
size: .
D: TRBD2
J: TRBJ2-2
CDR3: CASSLAQGTRNTGELFF
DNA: TGTGCCAGCAGCTTAGCGCAGGGGACTAGAAACACCGGGGAGCTGTTTTTT

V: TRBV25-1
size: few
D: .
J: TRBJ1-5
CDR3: CASSNHGPQHF
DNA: TGTGCCAGCAGTAATCACGGGCCCCAGCATTTT

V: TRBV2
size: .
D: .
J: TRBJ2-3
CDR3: CASRIDSGADTQYF
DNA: TGTGCCAGTCGCATCGATAGTGGCGCAGATACGCAGTATTTT

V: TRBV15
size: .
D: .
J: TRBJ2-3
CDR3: CATSRDTTSDTQYF
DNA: TGTGCCACCAGCAGGGATACGACCTCGGATACGCAGTATTTT

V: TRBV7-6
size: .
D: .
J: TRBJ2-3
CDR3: CASSFLSKNLAGAPDTQYF
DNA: TGTGCCAGCAGCTTCCTTTCGAAAAATCTGGCAGGGGCCCCAGATACGCAGTATTTT

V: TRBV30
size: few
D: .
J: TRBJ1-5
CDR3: CASSRQSNQPQHF
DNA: TGTGCCTCCTCCAGACAGAGCAATCAGCCCCAGCATTTT

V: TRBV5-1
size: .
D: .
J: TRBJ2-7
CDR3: CASSLDWAESSYEQYF
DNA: TGCGCCAGCAGCTTGGACTGGGCCGAAAGCTCCTACGAGCAGTACTTC

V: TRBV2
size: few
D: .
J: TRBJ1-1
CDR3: CASTLSRTTEAFF
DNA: TGTGCCAGCACCCTGTCTCGGACCACTGAAGCTTTCTTT

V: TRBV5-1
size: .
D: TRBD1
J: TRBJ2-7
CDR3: CASSLAGAGGFYEQYF
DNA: TGCGCCAGCAGCTTGGCCGGGGCAGGGGGCTTTTACGAGCAGTACTTC

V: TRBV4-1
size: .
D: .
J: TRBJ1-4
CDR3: CASSQRQNFEKLFF
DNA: TGCGCCAGCAGCCAGCGTCAGAATTTCGAAAAACTGTTTTTT

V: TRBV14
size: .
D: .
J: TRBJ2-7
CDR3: CASSWQGGIEQYF
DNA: TGTGCCAGCAGCTGGCAGGGAGGTATAGAGCAGTACTTC

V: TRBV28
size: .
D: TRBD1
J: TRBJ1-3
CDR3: CASSLWGAGGASGNTIYF
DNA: TGTGCCAGCAGTTTATGGGGCGCAGGGGGGGCCTCTGGAAACACCATATATTTT

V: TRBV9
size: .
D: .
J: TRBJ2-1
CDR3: CASSVEFGGRYGRGQFF
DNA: TGTGCCAGCAGCGTAGAATTCGGTGGACGGTACGGCCGGGGGCAGTTCTTC

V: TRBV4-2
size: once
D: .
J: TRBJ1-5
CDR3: CASSQALGQGAQPQHF
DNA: TGTGCCAGCAGCCAAGCCCTCGGGCAAGGGGCTCAGCCCCAGCATTTT

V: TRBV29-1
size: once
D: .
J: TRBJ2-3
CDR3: CSVALRGSTDTQYF
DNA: TGCAGCGTTGCGTTGAGGGGAAGCACAGATACGCAGTATTTT

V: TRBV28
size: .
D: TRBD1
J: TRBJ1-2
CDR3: CASRQTGLPYYGYTF
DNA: TGTGCCAGCAGGCAGACAGGGCTACCCTACTATGGCTACACCTTC

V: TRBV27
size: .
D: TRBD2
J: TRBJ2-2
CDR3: CASSLRAGGTGELFF
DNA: TGTGCCAGCAGTTTACGAGCGGGGGGCACCGGGGAGCTGTTTTTT

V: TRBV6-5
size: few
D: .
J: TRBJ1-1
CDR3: CASSYRELGTEAFF
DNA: TGTGCCAGCAGTTACCGAGAGTTGGGCACTGAAGCTTTCTTT

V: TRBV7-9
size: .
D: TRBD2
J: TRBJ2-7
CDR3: CASSQEVKAGEQYF
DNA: TGTGCCAGCAGCCAGGAGGTCAAAGCGGGGGAGCAGTACTTC

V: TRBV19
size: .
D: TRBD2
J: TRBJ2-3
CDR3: CASSMASGRTDTQYF
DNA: TGTGCCAGTAGTATGGCTAGCGGTCGCACAGATACGCAGTATTTT

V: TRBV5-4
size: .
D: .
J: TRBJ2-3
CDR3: CASSLGAPGTDTQYF
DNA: TGTGCCAGCAGCTTGGGCGCCCCTGGCACAGATACGCAGTATTTT